The clone carrying this T cell receptor (beta chain) showed up just a few times. The data were taken from a study of T cells in Graves' hyperthyroidism and ophthalmopathy. The CDR3 totals 15 residues. Trimming took off 3 bases at V and 4 bases at J, with 13 bases between the two ends. The germline V gene has CDR1 MNHNS and CDR2 SASEGT. Ophthalmopathy cases met thresholds of Clinical Activity Score at least 3, NOSPECS grade at least 4 and duration under 3 months. Amplification yielded TCR beta CDR3 regions, with RNA transcripts as the source. Primed by the HTBI set, a first-round RT-PCR was run on the TCR CDR3. TCRdb recomputed calls from the multiplex PCR reads with MiXCR, one row per CDR3 protein. The repertoire holds roughly 530,000 distinct CDR3 sequences, with 15% to 20% as singletons.

Source material: blood. The chain joins TRBV6-1 to TRBJ1-5; a possible D gene is TRBD1 (5 bases). The TCR sequence derives from a woman in her late teens or twenties with Graves' ophthalmopathy. The CDR3 sequence is CASSEAPGGNQPQHF. CDR3 DNA sequence: TGTGCCAGCAGTGAGGCACCTGGGGGGAATCAGCCCCAGCATTTT.